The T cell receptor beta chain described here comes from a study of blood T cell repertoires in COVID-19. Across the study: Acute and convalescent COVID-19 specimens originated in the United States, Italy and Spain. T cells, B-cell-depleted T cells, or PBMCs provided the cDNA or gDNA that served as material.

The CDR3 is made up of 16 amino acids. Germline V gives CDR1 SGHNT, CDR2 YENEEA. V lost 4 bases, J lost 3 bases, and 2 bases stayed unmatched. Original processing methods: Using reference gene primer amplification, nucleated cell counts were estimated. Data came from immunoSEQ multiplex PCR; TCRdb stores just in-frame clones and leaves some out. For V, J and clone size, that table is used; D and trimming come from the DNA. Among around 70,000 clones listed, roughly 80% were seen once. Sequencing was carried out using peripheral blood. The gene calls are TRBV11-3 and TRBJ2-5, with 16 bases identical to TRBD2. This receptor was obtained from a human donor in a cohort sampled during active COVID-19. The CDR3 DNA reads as TGTGCCAGCAGCTCCGGGACTAGCGGGGGGGAAGAGACCCAGTACTTC. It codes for CASSSGTSGGEETQYF.